This TCR beta chain is from a study of OX40 agonist ivuxolimab in advanced cancers. Study summary: Age averaged roughly 60 years (range about 20 to 80), and just over 80% were male.

Sequenced by immunoSEQ multiplex PCR; TCRdb stores in-frame clones only, minus some. Among roughly 120,000 clones, more than 70% were seen once, and the ten largest hold 0.27%. Germline CDR1 and CDR2: MNHEY and SVGAGI. V dropped 5 bases and J dropped 0 bases, with 8 bases sitting between them. The CDR3 is 15 residues long. The origin of this receptor is an adult with an advanced solid tumor such as melanoma, head and neck, liver or kidney cancer. Specimen: CD4+ or CD8+ T cells sorted from blood, collected in a trial of the OX40 agonist ivuxolimab. The rearrangement joins TRBV6-5 to TRBJ2-6; D not certain. The CDR3 here is CASSPRISGANVLTF. For the CDR3, the DNA is TGTGCCAGCAGTCCACGGATCTCTGGGGCCAACGTCCTGACTTTC.